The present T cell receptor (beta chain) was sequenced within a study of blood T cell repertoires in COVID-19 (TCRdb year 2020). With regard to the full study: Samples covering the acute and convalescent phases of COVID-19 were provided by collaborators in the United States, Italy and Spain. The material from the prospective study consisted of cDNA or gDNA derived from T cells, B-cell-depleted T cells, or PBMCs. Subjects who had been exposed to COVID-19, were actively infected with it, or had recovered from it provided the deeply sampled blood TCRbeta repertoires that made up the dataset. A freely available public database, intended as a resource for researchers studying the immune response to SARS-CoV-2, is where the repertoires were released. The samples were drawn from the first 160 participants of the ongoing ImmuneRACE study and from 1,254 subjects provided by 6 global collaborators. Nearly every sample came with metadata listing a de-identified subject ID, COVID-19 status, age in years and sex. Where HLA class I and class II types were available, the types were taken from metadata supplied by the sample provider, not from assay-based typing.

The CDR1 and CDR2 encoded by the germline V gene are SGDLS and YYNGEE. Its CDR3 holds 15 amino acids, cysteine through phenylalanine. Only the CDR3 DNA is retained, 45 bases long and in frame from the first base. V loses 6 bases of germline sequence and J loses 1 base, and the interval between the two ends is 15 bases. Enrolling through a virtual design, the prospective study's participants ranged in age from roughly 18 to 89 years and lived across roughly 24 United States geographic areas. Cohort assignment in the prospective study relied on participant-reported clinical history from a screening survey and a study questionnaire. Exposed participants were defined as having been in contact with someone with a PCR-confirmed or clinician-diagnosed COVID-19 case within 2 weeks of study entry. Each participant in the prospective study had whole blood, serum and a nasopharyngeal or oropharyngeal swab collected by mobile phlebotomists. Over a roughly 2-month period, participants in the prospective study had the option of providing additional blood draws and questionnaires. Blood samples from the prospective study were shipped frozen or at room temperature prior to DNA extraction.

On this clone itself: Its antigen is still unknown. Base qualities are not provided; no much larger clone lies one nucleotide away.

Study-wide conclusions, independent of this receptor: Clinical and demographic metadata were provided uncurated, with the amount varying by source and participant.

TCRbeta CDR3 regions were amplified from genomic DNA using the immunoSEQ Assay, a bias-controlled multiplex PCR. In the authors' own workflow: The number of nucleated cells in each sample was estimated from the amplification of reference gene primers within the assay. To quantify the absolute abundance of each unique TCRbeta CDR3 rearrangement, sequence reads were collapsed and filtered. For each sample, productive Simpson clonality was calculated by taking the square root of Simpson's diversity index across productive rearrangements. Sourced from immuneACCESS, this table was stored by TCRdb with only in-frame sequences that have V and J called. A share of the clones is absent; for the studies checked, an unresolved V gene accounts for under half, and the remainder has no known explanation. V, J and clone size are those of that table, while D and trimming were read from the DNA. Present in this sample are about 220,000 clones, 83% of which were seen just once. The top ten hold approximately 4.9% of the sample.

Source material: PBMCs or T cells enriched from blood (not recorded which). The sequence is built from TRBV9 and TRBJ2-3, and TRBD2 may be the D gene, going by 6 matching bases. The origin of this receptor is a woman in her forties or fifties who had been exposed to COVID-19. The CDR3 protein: CASTPWDSGTDTQYF. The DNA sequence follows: TGTGCCAGCACCCCGTGGGACTCGGGCACAGATACGCAGTATTTT.